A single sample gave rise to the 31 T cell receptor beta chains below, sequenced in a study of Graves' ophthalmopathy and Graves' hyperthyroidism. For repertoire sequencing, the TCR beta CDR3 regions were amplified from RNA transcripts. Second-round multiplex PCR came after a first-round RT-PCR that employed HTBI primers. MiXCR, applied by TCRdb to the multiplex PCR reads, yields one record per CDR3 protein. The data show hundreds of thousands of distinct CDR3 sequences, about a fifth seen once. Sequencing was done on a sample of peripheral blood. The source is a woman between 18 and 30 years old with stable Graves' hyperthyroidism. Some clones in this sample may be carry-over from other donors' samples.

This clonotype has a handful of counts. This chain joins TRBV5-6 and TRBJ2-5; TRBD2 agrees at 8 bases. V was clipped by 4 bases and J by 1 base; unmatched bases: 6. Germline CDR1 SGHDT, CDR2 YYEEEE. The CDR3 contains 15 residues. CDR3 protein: CASSPVAGLQETQYF. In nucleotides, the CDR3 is TGTGCCAGCAGCCCTGTAGCGGGGCTCCAAGAGACCCAGTACTTC.

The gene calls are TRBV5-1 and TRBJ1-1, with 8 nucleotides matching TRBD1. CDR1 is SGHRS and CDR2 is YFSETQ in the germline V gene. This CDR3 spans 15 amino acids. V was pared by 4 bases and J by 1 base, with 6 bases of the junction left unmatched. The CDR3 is CASSIQGVGNTEAFF. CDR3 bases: TGCGCCAGCAGCATACAGGGGGTAGGGAACACTGAAGCTTTCTTT.

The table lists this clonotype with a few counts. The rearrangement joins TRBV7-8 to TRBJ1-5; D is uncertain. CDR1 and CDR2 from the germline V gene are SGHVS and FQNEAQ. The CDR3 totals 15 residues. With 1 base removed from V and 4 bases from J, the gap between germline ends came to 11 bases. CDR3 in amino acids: CASSLVSSGNQPQHF. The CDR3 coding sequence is TGTGCCAGCAGCTTAGTCTCGAGCGGAAATCAGCCCCAGCATTTT. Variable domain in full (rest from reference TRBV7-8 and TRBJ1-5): GAGVSQSPRYKVAKRGQDVALRCDPISGHVSLFWYQQALGQGPEFLTYFQNEAQLDKSGLPSDRFFAERPEGSVSTLKIQRTQQEDSAVYLCASSLVSSGNQPQHFGDGTRLSIL.

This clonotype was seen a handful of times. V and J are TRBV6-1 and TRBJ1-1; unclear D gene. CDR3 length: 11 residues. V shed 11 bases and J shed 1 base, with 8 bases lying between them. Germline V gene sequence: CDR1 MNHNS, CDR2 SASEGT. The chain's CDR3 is CAAATNTEAFF. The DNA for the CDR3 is TGTGCCGCCGCGACGAACACTGAAGCTTTCTTT.

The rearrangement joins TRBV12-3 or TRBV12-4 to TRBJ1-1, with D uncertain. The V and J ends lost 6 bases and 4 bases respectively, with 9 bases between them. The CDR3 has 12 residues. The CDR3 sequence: CASSKSGTEAFF. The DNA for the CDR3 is TGTGCCAGCAGCAAGTCGGGCACTGAAGCTTTCTTT.

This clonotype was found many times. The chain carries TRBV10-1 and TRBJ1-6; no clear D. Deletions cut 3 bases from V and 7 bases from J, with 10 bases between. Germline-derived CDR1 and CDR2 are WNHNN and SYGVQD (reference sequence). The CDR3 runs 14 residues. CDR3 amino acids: CASSDRGSNSPLHF. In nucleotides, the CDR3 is TGCGCCAGCAGTGACCGCGGGTCGAATTCACCCCTCCACTTT.

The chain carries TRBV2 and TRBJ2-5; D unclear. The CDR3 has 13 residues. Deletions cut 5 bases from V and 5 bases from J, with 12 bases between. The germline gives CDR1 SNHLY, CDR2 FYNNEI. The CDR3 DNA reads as TGTGCCAGCAGTTCCCCGGCAAAGGAGACCCAGTACTTC. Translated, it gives CASSSPAKETQYF. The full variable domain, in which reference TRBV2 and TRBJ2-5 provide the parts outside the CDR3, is EPEVTQTPSHQVTQMGQEVILRCVPISNHLYFYWYRQILGQKVEFLVSFYNNEISEKSEIFDDQFSVERPDGSNFTLKIRSTKLEDSAMYFCASSSPAKETQYFGPGTRLLVL.

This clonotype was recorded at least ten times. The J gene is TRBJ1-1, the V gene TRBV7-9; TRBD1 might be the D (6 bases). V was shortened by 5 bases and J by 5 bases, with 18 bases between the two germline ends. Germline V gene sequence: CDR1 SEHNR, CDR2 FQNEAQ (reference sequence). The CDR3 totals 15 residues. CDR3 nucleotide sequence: TGTGCCAGCAGCGGCGGACAGCGTAAATGGACTGAAGCTTTCTTT. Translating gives CASSGGQRKWTEAFF.

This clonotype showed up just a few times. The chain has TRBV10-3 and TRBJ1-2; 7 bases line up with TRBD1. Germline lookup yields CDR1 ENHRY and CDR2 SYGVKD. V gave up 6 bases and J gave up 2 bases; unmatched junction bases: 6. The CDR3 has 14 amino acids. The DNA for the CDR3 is TGTGCCATCAGACCCACAGGGGACAACTATGGCTACACCTTC. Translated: CAIRPTGDNYGYTF.

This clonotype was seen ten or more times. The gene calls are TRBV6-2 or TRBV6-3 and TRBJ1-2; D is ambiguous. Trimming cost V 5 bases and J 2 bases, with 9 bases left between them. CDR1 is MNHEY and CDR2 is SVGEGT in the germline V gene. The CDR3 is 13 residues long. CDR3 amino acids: CASSGATNYGYTF. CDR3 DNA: TGTGCCAGCAGTGGCGCGACAAACTATGGCTACACCTTC.

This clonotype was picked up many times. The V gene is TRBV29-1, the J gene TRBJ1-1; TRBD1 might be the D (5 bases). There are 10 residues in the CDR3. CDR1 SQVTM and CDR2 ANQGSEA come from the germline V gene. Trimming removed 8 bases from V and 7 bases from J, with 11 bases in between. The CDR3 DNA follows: TGCAGCTTCCGGGGGATTGAAGCTTTCTTT. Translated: CSFRGIEAFF. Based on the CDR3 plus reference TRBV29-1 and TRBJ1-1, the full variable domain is SAVISQKPSRDICQRGTSLTIQCQVDSQVTMMFWYRQQPGQSLTLIATANQGSEATYESGFVIDKFPISRPNLTFSTLTVSNMSPEDSSIYLCSFRGIEAFFGQGTRLTVV.

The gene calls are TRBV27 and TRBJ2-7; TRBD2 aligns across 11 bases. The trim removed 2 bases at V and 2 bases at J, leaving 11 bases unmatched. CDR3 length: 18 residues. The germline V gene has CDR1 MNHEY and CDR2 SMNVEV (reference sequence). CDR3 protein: CASSLRGGLAGQTYEQYF. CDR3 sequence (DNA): TGTGCCAGCAGTTTAAGAGGTGGACTAGCGGGCCAAACCTACGAGCAGTACTTC.

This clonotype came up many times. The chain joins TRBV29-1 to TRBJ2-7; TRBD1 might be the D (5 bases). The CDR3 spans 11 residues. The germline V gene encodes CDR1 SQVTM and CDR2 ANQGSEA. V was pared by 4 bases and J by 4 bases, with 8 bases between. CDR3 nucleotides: TGCAGCGTTGCCCAGGGTTACGAGCAGTACTTC. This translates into CSVAQGYEQYF.

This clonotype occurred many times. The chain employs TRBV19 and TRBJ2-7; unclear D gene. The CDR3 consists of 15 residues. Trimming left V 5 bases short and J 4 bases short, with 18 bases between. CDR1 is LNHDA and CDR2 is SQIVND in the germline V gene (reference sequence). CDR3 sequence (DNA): TGTGCCAGTAGTCCCTCCGGGCCACCCGGGTACGAGCAGTACTTC. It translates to CASSPSGPPGYEQYF. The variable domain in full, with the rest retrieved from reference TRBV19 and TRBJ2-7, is DGGITQSPKYLFRKEGQNVTLSCEQNLNHDAMYWYRQDPGQGLRLIYYSQIVNDFQKGDIAEGYSVSREKKESFPLTVTSAQKNPTAFYLCASSPSGPPGYEQYFGPGTRLTVT.

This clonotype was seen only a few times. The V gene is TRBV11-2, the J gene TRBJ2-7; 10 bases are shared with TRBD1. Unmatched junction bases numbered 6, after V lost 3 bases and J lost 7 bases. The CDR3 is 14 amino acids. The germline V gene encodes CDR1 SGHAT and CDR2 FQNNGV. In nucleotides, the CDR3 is TGTGCCAGCAGCTTCGGGACAGGGGTTCGGGAGCAGTACTTC. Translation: CASSFGTGVREQYF. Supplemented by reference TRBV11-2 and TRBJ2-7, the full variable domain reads EAGVAQSPRYKIIEKRQSVAFWCNPISGHATLYWYQQILGQGPKLLIQFQNNGVVDDSQLPKDRFSAERLKGVDSTLKIQPAKLEDSAVYLCASSFGTGVREQYFGPGTRLTVT.

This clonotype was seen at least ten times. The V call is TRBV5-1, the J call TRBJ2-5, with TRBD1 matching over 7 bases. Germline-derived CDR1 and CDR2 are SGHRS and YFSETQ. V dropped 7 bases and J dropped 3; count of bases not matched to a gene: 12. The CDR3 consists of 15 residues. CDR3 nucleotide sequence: TGCGCCAGCTCACCACGGTCCGGGACAGAAGAGACCCAGTACTTC. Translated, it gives CASSPRSGTEETQYF.

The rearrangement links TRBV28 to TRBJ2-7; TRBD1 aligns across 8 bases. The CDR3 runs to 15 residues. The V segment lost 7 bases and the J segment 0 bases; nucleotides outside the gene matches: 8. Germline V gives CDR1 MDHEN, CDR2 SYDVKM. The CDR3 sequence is CASTTRDRSSYEQYF. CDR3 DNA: TGTGCCAGCACAACCCGGGACAGGAGCTCCTACGAGCAGTACTTC.

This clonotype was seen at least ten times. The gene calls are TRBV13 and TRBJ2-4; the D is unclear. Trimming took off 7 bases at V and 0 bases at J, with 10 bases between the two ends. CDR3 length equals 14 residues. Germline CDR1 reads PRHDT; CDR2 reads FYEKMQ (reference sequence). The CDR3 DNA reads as TGTGCCAGCAAGTCAGCTGTAGCCAAAAACATTCAGTACTTC. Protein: CASKSAVAKNIQYF.

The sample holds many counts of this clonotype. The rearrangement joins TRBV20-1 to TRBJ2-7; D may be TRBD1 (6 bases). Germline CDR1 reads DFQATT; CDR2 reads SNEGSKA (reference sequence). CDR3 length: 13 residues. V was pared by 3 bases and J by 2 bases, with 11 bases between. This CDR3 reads CSARQGYAYEQYF. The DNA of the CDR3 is TGCAGTGCTAGGCAGGGGTACGCCTACGAGCAGTACTTC.

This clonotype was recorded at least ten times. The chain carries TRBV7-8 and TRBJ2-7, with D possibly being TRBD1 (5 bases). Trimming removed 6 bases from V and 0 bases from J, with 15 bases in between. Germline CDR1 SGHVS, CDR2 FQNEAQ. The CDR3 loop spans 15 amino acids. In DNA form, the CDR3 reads TGTGCCAGCAGACGAACGACAGCGAGCTCCTACGAGCAGTACTTC. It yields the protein CASRRTTASSYEQYF.

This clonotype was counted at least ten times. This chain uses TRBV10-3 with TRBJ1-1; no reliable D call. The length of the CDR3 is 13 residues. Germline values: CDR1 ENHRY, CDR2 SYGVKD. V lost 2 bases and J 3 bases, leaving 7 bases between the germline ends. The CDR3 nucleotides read TGTGCCATCAGTGAGGACCCGTACACTGAAGCTTTCTTT. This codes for CAISEDPYTEAFF.

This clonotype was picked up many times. Here the CDR3 DNA reads TGTGCCAGCAGAGCGGGAGGACAGCGCCTTAACGAGCAGTACTTC. The encoded protein is CASRAGGQRLNEQYF. The V gene is TRBV6-1, the J gene TRBJ2-7, with 9 nucleotides matching TRBD2. Germline V CDR1 and CDR2: MNHNS, SASEGT. V dropped 6 bases and J dropped 5; count of bases not matched to a gene: 11. The CDR3 consists of 15 residues.

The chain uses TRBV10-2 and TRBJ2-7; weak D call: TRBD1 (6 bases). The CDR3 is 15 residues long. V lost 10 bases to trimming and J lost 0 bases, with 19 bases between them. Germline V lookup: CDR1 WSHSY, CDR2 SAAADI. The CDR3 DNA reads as TGCGCCACAAGGACTGCGAGGGGGAGCTCCTACGAGCAGTACTTC. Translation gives CATRTARGSSYEQYF.

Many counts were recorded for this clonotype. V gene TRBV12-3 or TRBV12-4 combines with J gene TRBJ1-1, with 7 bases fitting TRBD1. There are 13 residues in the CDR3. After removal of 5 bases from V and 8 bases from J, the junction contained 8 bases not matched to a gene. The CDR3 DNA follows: TGTGCCAGCAGTCCGGGACAGAGAGGAGAAGCTTTCTTT. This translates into CASSPGQRGEAFF.

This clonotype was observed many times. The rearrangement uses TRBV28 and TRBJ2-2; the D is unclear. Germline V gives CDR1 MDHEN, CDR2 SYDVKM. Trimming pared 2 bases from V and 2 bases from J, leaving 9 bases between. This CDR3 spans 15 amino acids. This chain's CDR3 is CASSLRDLNTGELFF. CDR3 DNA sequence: TGTGCCAGCAGTTTAAGGGATCTTAACACCGGGGAGCTGTTTTTT.

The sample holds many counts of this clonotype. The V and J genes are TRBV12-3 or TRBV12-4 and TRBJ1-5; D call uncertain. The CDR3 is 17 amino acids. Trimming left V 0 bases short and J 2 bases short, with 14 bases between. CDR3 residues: CASSLALRGMGNQPQHF. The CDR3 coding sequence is TGTGCCAGCAGTTTAGCGCTACGGGGAATGGGCAATCAGCCCCAGCATTTT.

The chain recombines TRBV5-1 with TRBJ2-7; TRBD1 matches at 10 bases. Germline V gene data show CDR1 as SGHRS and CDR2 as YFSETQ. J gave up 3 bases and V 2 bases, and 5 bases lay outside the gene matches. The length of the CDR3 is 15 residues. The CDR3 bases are TGCGCCAGCAGCTTTACGGGACAGGGGAACTACGAGCAGTACTTC. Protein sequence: CASSFTGQGNYEQYF.

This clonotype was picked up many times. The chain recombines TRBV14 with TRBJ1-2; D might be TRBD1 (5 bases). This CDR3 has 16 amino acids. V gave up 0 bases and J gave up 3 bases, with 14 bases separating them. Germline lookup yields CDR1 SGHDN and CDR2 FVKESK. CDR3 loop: CASSQDVGRVDYGYTF. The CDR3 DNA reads TGTGCCAGCAGCCAAGATGTCGGCAGGGTTGACTATGGCTACACCTTC.

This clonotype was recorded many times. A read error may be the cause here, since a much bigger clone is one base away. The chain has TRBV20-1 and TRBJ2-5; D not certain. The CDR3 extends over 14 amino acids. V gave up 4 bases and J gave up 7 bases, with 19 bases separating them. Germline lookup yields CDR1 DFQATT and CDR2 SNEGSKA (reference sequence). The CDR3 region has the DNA TGCAGTGCTACTACGGACGGCCCCAAAGGGACCCAGTACTTC. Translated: CSATTDGPKGTQYF.

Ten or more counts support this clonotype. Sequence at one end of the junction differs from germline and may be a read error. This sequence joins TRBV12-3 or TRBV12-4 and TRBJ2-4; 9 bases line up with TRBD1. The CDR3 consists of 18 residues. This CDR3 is CASSPGGTGTIAKNIKYF. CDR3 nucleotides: TGTGCCAGCAGTCCCGGCGGGACAGGGACCATAGCCAAAAACATTAAGTACTTC.

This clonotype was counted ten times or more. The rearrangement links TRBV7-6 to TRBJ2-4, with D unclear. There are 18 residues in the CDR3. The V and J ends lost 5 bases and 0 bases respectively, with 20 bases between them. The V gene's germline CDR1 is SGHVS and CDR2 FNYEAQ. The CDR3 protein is CASSPGWVSDLAKNIQYF. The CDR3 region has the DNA TGTGCCAGCAGCCCCGGGTGGGTCTCCGATCTAGCCAAAAACATTCAGTACTTC.